The 8 T cell receptor beta chains below come from one sample, sequenced in a study of regulatory T cells in long-lasting Graves disease (dated by TCRdb to the early 2020s). Receptor libraries were prepared by multiplex PCR. Sequencer: Illumina HiSeq 4000. iRepertoire HTBI primers and Arm-PCR amplification of CDR3 regions were used to construct TCR beta libraries. The raw public data were reprocessed by TCRdb itself: fastp quality trimming at Q25, MiXCR clonotype calling, in-frame beta chains only. Identical CDR3 protein sequences are pooled into one entry, listed with their most common genes and DNA. The sample includes 680,000 or so distinct CDR3 sequences, with 16% observed a single time. About 20% of the sample is taken by the ten largest. The intended sense of this specimen's time point label: newly diagnosed GD, antithyroid drugs for less than 3 months. RNA was extracted from PBMCs in TRIzol for both TCR sequencing and RNA sequencing.

This sample also belongs to another study, concerning T cells in Graves' hyperthyroidism and ophthalmopathy.

The sequencing here drew on peripheral blood mononuclear cells (PBMCs), taken at new diagnosis, from a patient treated with antithyroid drugs. The receptors here all came from a woman under 40 with Graves disease. Donor details come from another sample of the same person, matched by shared clones.

This chain uses TRBV27 with TRBJ2-3; TRBD2 agrees at 16 bases. CDR1 is MNHEY and CDR2 is SMNVEV in the germline V gene (reference sequence). The CDR3 runs to 20 residues. Germline trimming cut 6 bases from V and 3 bases from J; bases unmatched to any gene: 15. The CDR3 protein is CASSLEGGTSGRANTDTQYF. For the CDR3, the DNA is TGTGCCAGCAGCTTAGAGGGGGGGACTAGCGGGAGGGCCAATACAGATACGCAGTATTTT.

There are many counts of this clonotype. V and J are TRBV27 and TRBJ2-7, with D perhaps given as TRBD1 or TRBD2 (5 bases each). CDR3 size: 16 residues. The germline V and J ends were trimmed by 5 bases and 0 bases, with 17 bases remaining between them. The germline V gene has CDR1 MNHEY and CDR2 SMNVEV (reference sequence). The CDR3 sequence: CASSRGPPQSSYEQYF. CDR3 DNA sequence: TGTGCCAGCAGTCGGGGCCCCCCCCAGAGCTCCTACGAGCAGTACTTC.

The V call is TRBV7-2, the J call TRBJ1-5, with D possibly matching TRBD1 (5 bases). V lost 5 bases, J lost 6 bases, and 17 bases lay in between. The germline V gene has CDR1 SGHTA and CDR2 FQGNSA. The CDR3 contains 15 residues. The CDR3 sequence is CASSPDSSPTQPQHF. The DNA for the CDR3 is TGTGCCAGCAGCCCCGACAGTTCCCCAACTCAGCCCCAGCATTTT.

This clonotype was counted many times. The chain is built from TRBV2 and TRBJ2-7; D is undetermined. The CDR3 is 15 residues long. V lost 7 bases and J 0 bases, leaving 16 bases between the germline ends. CDR1 is SNHLY and CDR2 is FYNNEI in the germline V gene. The CDR3 nucleotides read TGTGCCAGCACCTTCCAGAAAAGAGACTCCTACGAGCAGTACTTC. It encodes CASTFQKRDSYEQYF.

In its sample, this clonotype was seen many times. The V gene is TRBV6-1, the J gene TRBJ2-1, with D unclear. V was shortened by 1 base and J by 15 bases, with 10 bases between the two germline ends. The CDR3 contains 11 residues. The V gene's germline CDR1 is MNHNS and CDR2 SASEGT. Written as DNA, the CDR3 is TGTGCCAGCAGTGAAGATTTTCCGGGGTTCTTC. It encodes CASSEDFPGFF.

This chain uses TRBV19 with TRBJ2-4; 13 nucleotides match TRBD2. The V and J ends lost 6 bases and 4 bases, in that order; junction bases with no gene match: 3. CDR1 is LNHDA and CDR2 is SQIVND in the germline V gene (reference sequence). The CDR3 consists of 15 residues. The CDR3 coding sequence is TGTGCCAGTAGCCCGGGACTAGCGGGGAAAAACATTCAGTACTTC. Translated: CASSPGLAGKNIQYF.

This sequence joins TRBV11-2 and TRBJ2-1, with D perhaps assigned TRBD1 or TRBD2 (6 bases each). This CDR3 has 17 residues. V was cut by 5 bases and J by 1 base, with 18 bases left in between. Germline V gives CDR1 SGHAT, CDR2 FQNNGV. The CDR3, as DNA: TGTGCCAGCAGCCAAGGGGGTTCGGGAGATTCCTACAATGAGCAGTTCTTC. Translating it yields CASSQGGSGDSYNEQFF.

In this sample, this clonotype turned up a few times. Mismatch with germline at one junction end may stem from a read error. V usage is TRBV12-3 or TRBV12-4 and J usage is TRBJ1-1; the D is unclear. The CDR3 sequence is 19 residues long. The CDR3 region has the DNA TGTGCCAGCAGTCCGACGCACCTCCCTCTCAGGCCTTCACACACTGAAGCTTCCTTT. Its protein is CASSPTHLPLRPSHTEASF.